This T cell receptor beta chain was identified during a study of cytomegalovirus exposure and HLA in healthy donors. Amplification used 60 Vbeta primers and 13 Jbeta primers. Libraries were prepared by immunoSEQ multiplex PCR; TCRdb keeps only in-frame clonotypes and omits some of them. The sample has under 200,000 clones, 60% to 80% seen once. General observations from the study: In vitro testing confirmed three CMV-associated chains as specific for CMV antigens. TCR beta V segments were, for the most part, productive about 90% or about 30% of the time in an earlier analysis. Available immune exposure information covered CMV serostatus only.

Donors were ostensibly healthy at sampling, although undocumented immune exposures were probable. Comment on this clone: As yet, its antigen is unknown.

The TCR originated in a man between 25 and 39 years old in good health and CMV-seropositive. What was sequenced was PBMCs.

The CDR3 loop reads CASSSERRTEAFF. The CDR3 DNA reads TGTGCCAGCAGCTCCGAGCGAAGGACTGAAGCTTTCTTT. The genes are TRBV7-3 and TRBJ1-1, with D hard to call. V gave up 4 bases and J gave up 5 bases, with 11 bases separating them. CDR1 SGHTA and CDR2 FQGTGA come from the germline V gene. The CDR3 consists of 13 residues.